The present T cell receptor (beta chain) was sequenced within a study of liver allograft versus peripheral blood T cells. The overall study: Repertoires from peripheral blood of liver transplant recipients were compared with those inside their transplanted livers.

Study-wide points: Peripheral blood repertoires reportedly differed from the T cell receptor repertoires found inside liver allografts.

In regard to this clonotype: The target antigen is unknown. This could be a read error, since a much larger clone is one nucleotide away.

Using its own MiXCR run on the reads, TCRdb lists one record per CDR3 protein. The repertoire includes about 7,900 distinct CDR3 sequences, about 15% of them detected once, and 4% to 5.5% sits in the top ten. Per germline, CDR1 DFQATT and CDR2 SNEGSKA (reference sequence). The CDR3 consists of 14 residues. This chain connects TRBV20-1 to TRBJ2-1, with 8 bases lining up with TRBD2. The TCR sequence derives from a human patient who had a liver transplant. These T cells may partly come from the graft donor. CDR3 region: CSAITSGADNKQFF. The CDR3 nucleotides are TGCAGTGCCATTACTAGCGGAGCGGACAATAAGCAGTTCTTC.